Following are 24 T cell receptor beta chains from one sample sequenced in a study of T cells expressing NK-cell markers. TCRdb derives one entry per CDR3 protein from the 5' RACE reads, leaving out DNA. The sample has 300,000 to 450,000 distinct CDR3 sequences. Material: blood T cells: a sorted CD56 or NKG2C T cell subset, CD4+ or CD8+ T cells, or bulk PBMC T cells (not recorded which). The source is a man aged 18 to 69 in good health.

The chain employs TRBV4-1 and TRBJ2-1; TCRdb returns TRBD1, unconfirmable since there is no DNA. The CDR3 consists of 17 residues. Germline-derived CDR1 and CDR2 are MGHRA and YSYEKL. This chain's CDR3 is CASSRPGQGSSYNEQFF.

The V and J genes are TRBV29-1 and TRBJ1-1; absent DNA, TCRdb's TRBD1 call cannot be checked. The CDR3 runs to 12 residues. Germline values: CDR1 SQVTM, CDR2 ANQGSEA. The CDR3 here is CSVHRADSDAFF.

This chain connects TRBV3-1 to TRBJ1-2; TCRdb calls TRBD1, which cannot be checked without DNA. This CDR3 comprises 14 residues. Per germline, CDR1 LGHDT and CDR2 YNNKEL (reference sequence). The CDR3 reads CASRGGATFYGYTF.

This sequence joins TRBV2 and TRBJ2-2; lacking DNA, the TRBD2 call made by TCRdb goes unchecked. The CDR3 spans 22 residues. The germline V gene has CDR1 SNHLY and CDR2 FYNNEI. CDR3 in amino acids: CASSERSRLAGFPLSNTGELFF.

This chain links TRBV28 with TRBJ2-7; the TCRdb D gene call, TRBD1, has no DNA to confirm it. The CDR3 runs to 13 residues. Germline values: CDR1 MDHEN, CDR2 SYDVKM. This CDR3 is CASSSIKGPEQYF.

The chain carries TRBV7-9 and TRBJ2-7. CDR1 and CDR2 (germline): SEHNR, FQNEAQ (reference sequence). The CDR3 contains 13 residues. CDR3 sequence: CASSLVSGDVQYF.

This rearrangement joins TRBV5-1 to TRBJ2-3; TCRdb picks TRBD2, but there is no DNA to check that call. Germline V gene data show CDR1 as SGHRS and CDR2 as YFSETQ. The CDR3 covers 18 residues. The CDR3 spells CASSTPSLTSGEADTQYF.

This CDR3 reads CAISFAESTDTQYF. This chain uses TRBV10-3 with TRBJ2-3. CDR3 length: 14 amino acids. CDR1 is ENHRY and CDR2 is SYGVKD in the germline V gene.

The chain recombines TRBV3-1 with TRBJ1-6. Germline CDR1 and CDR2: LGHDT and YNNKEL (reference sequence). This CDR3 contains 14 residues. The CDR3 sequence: CASSRMQNNSPLHF.

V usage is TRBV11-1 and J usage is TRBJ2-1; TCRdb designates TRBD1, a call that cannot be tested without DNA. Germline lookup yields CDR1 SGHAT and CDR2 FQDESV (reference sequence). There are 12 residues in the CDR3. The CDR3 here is CASSGDRGYQFF.

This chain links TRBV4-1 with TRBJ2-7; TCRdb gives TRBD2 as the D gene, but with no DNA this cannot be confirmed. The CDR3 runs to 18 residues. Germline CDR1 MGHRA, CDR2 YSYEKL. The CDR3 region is CASSQETIMTSRPYEQYF.

The CDR3 spells CASSLTWESGTQYF. The chain combines TRBV7-3 with TRBJ2-3; TCRdb proposes TRBD2, but this gene call is untestable without DNA. The germline gives CDR1 SGHTA, CDR2 FQGTGA. The CDR3 runs 14 residues. The whole variable domain, remainder taken from reference TRBV7-3 and TRBJ2-3, is GAGVSQTPSNKVTEKGKYVELRCDPISGHTALYWYRQSLGQGPEFLIYFQGTGAADDSGLPNDRFFAVRPEGSVSTLKIQRTERGDSAVYLCASSLTWESGTQYFGPGTRLTVL.

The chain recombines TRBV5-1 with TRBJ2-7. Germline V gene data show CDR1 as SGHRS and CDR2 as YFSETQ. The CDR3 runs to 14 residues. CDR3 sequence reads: CASSLAGYKGEQYF.

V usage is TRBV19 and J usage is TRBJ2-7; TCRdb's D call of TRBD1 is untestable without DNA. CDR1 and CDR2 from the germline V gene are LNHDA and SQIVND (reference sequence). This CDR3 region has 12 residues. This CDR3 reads CATSPRGYEQYF.

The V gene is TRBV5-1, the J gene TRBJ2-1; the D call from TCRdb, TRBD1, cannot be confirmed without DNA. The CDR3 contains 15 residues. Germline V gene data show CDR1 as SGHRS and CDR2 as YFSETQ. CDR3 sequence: CASSDDRVRFDEQFF.

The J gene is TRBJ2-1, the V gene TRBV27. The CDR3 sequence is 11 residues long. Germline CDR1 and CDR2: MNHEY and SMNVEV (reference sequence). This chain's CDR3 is CASSYRFEQFF.

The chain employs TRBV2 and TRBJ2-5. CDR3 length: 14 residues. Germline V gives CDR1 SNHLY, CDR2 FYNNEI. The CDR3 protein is CASSDDAFGETQYF. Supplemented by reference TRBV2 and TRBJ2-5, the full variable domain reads EPEVTQTPSHQVTQMGQEVILRCVPISNHLYFYWYRQILGQKVEFLVSFYNNEISEKSEIFDDQFSVERPDGSNFTLKIRSTKLEDSAMYFCASSDDAFGETQYFGPGTRLLVL.

CDR3 amino acids: CASSFGQANTEVFF. The genes are TRBV5-1 and TRBJ1-1. This CDR3 has 14 amino acids. Germline CDR1 reads SGHRS; CDR2 reads YFSETQ.

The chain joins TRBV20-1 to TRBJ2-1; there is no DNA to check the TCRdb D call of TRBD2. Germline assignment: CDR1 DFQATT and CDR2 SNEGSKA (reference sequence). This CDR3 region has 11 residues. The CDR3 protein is CSARAHGPAFF.

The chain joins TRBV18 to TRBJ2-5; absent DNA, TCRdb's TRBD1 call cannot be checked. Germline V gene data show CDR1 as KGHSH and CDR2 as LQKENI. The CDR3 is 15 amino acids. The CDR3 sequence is CASSRGQGRQETQYF.

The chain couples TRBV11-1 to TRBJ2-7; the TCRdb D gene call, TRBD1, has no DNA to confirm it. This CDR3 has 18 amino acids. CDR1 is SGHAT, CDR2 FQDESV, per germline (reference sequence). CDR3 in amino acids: CASSSPLRRDRGSYEQYF.

The CDR3 here is CASSLTRGRNYGYTF. The chain is built from TRBV5-1 and TRBJ1-2; the TCRdb call, TRBD1, lacks DNA for checking. Germline assignment: CDR1 SGHRS and CDR2 YFSETQ. The CDR3 runs 15 residues.

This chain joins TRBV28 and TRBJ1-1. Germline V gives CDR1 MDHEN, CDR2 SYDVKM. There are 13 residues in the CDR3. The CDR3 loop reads CASENGLHTEAFF.

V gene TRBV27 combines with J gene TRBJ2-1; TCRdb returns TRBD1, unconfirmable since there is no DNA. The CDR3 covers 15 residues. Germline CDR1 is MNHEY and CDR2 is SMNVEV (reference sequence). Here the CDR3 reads CASRPKGTIDNEQFF.